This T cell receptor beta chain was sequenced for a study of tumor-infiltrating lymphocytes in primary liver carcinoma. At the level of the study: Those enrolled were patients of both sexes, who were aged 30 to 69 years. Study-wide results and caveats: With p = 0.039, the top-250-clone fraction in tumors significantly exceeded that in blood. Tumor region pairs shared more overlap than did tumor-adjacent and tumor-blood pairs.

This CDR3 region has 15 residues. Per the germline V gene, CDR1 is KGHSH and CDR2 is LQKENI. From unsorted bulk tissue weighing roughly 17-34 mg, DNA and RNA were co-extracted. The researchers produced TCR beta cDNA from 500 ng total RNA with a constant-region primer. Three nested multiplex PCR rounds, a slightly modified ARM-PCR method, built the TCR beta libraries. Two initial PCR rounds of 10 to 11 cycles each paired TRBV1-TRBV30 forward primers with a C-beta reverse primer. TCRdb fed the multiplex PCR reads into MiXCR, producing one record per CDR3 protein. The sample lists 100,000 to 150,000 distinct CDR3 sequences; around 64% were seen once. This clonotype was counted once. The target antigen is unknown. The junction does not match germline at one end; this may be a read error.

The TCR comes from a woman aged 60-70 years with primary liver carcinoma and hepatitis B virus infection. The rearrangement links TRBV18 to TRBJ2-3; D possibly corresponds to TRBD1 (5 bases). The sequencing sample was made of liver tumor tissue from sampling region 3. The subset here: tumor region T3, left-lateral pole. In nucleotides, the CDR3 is TGTGCCGGCTCGCCGGCTATGGGGCGCACAGATACGCAGTATTTT. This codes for CAGSPAMGRTDTQYF.